Listed here are 25 T cell receptor beta chains from one sample, sequenced in a study of T cell changes during pregnancy in multiple sclerosis. The method was immunoSEQ multiplex PCR; TCRdb's version includes in-frame clones alone and lacks a portion of them. The table records more than 50,000 clones, about 94% of them present only once. This sample comprised CD8+ T cells from peripheral blood mononuclear cells, obtained after pregnancy. These receptors originate from a female donor with multiple sclerosis, enrolled in a pregnancy study.

This sequence joins TRBV7-2 and TRBJ2-1; 7 bases agree with TRBD2. After removal of 7 bases from V and 4 bases from J, the junction contained 10 bases not matched to a gene. The CDR3 spans 15 residues. Looked up from germline, CDR1 is SGHTA and CDR2 is FQGNSA. CDR3 bases: TGTGCCAGCATTAAATCCGGGACTACTTACAATGAGCAGTTCTTC. Translating gives CASIKSGTTYNEQFF.

The rearrangement links TRBV28 to TRBJ2-1; a weak D match, TRBD2 (5 bases). The V gene's germline CDR1 is MDHEN and CDR2 SYDVKM. Trimming stripped 7 bases from V and 0 bases from J, with 13 bases between. This CDR3 region has 15 residues. CDR3 region: CASTSGMSSYNEQFF. In DNA form, the CDR3 reads TGTGCCAGCACCAGCGGCATGAGCTCCTACAATGAGCAGTTCTTC.

This clone occurred a few times. The sample contains more than one DNA sequence encoding this CDR3. The chain is built from TRBV5-1 and TRBJ2-7, with a possible D match to TRBD1 (5 bases). The germline V and J ends were trimmed by 5 bases and 7 bases, with 13 bases remaining between them. This CDR3 spans 12 amino acids. Germline values: CDR1 SGHRS, CDR2 YFSETQ. The CDR3 sequence is CASSLSGYEQYF. As DNA, the CDR3 is TGCGCCAGCAGTCTTTCAGGGTATGAGCAGTACTTC.

The V and J genes are TRBV30 and TRBJ2-1, with 7 nucleotides matching TRBD2. The J segment lost 2 bases and the V segment lost 5 bases, leaving 3 bases of the junction unmatched. CDR1 and CDR2 from the germline V gene are GTSNPN and SVGIG (reference sequence). CDR3 size: 13 residues. In DNA form, the CDR3 reads TGTGCCTGGGCGGCGGGGGCCTACAATGAGCAGTTCTTC. Amino acids: CAWAAGAYNEQFF.

The rearrangement joins TRBV30 to TRBJ2-1; no reliable D call. CDR3 length: 13 residues. V was shortened by 0 bases and J by 4 bases, with 7 bases between the two germline ends. In germline, CDR1 is GTSNPN, CDR2 SVGIG (reference sequence). The DNA for the CDR3 is TGTGCCTGGAGTGTACAAGTGTACAATGAGCAGTTCTTC. Its translation: CAWSVQVYNEQFF.

In this sample, this clone turned up once. The CDR3, as DNA: TGTGCCATCCTCCCCGGACTAGCGGGGAACACAGATACGCAGTATTTT. As protein: CAILPGLAGNTDTQYF. V and J are TRBV7-9 and TRBJ2-3, with TRBD2 identical over 12 bases. CDR3 length: 16 residues. Germline V gene lookup returns CDR1 SEHNR and CDR2 FQNEAQ (reference sequence). V was pared by 10 bases and J by 2 bases, with 10 bases of the junction left unmatched.

The chain has TRBV4-1 and TRBJ2-1; TRBD2 is a possible D gene (5 bases). Germline CDR1 and CDR2: MGHRA and YSYEKL. The CDR3 totals 16 residues. V dropped 3 bases and J dropped 6 bases, with 18 bases sitting between them. The CDR3 is CASSQQAAGAFNEQFF. CDR3 nucleotides: TGCGCCAGCAGCCAGCAGGCGGCGGGCGCATTCAATGAGCAGTTCTTC.

This sequence joins TRBV7-9 and TRBJ1-1, with D unresolved. V was clipped by 2 bases and J by 5 bases, with 6 bases between them. Looked up from germline, CDR1 is SEHNR and CDR2 is FQNEAQ (reference sequence). The CDR3 is 12 amino acids. As DNA, the CDR3 is TGTGCCAGCAGCTTACTGAGGACTGAAGCTTTCTTT. This gives the protein CASSLLRTEAFF.

This chain uses TRBV30 with TRBJ2-6, with unresolved D. From germline, CDR1 is GTSNPN and CDR2 SVGIG (reference sequence). V lost 4 bases and J lost 0, with 13 bases in between. CDR3 length equals 16 residues. In nucleotides, the CDR3 is TGTGCCTGGACGGAGACCCCCGGCTCTGGGGCCAACGTCCTGACTTTC. This gives the protein CAWTETPGSGANVLTF.

V is TRBV27 and J is TRBJ1-1, with 7 bases aligning to TRBD1. Looked up from germline, CDR1 is MNHEY and CDR2 is SMNVEV (reference sequence). The CDR3 is 13 residues long. V was pared by 6 bases and J by 3 bases, with 4 bases of the junction left unmatched. The CDR3 DNA is TGTGCCAGCAGGCCCACAGGGGACACTGAAGCTTTCTTT. It yields the protein CASRPTGDTEAFF.

The chain is built from TRBV11-2 and TRBJ2-4; D is perhaps TRBD1 (5 bases). Trimming pared 2 bases from V and 0 bases from J, leaving 17 bases between. The CDR3 runs to 18 residues. CDR1 and CDR2 from the germline V gene are SGHAT and FQNNGV. The CDR3 reads CASSLNKPGWKAKNIQYF. The CDR3 bases are TGTGCCAGCAGCTTAAATAAGCCAGGGTGGAAAGCCAAAAACATTCAGTACTTC.

V usage is TRBV7-8 and J usage is TRBJ2-1, with 7 nucleotides matching TRBD2. Per germline, CDR1 SGHVS and CDR2 FQNEAQ. The CDR3 length is 14 residues. Trimming removed 2 bases from V and 6 bases from J; junction bases left unmatched: 4. The CDR3 nucleotides read TGTGCCAGCAGCTTAAGGCCTAGCGGCAATGAGCAGTTCTTC. Protein sequence: CASSLRPSGNEQFF.

This rearrangement joins TRBV5-1 to TRBJ1-1; TRBD1 aligns across 10 bases. CDR3 length: 15 amino acids. Germline CDR1 SGHRS, CDR2 YFSETQ. The ends lost 4 bases at V and 4 bases at J; junction bases unmatched: 7. The CDR3 DNA sequence: TGCGCCAGCAGCCCCCGGGACAGGGGAGGCACTGAAGCTTTCTTT. This translates into CASSPRDRGGTEAFF.

This clone was observed a handful of times. V usage is TRBV19 and J usage is TRBJ1-2; TRBD1 aligns across 8 bases. The germline gives CDR1 LNHDA, CDR2 SQIVND (reference sequence). With V trimmed by 11 bases and J by 7 bases, 6 bases remained unmatched. The CDR3 length is 11 residues. The CDR3 region is CAGSGGGGYTF. DNA for the CDR3: TGTGCCGGTTCAGGGGGCGGTGGCTACACCTTC.

The gene calls are TRBV29-1 and TRBJ2-1, with 11 positions matching TRBD2. The CDR3 contains 16 residues. Trimming took 3 bases from V and 8 from J; bases not matched to a gene: 12. From germline, CDR1 is SQVTM and CDR2 ANQGSEA. CDR3 coding DNA: TGCAGCGTTGAGGTTAGCGGGAGGGCCAGGGTCGATGAGCAGTTCTTC. Residues: CSVEVSGRARVDEQFF.

The genes are TRBV10-2 and TRBJ2-7; D gene uncertain. CDR1 and CDR2 (germline): WSHSY, SAAADI. This CDR3 has 11 amino acids. Trimming pared 4 bases from V and 5 bases from J, leaving 6 bases between. Here the CDR3 DNA reads TGCGCCAGCAGTGTCTCAGACGAGCAGTACTTC. It yields the protein CASSVSDEQYF.

This clone was counted a single time. The chain carries TRBV19 and TRBJ2-1; D is perhaps TRBD2 (6 bases). V lost 8 bases and J lost 7, with 12 bases in between. This CDR3 region has 12 residues. The germline V gene encodes CDR1 LNHDA and CDR2 SQIVND (reference sequence). CDR3 residues: CASSGLGNEQFF. In DNA, the CDR3 is TGTGCCAGTTCGGGACTTGGGAATGAGCAGTTCTTC.

A single count supports this clone. This rearrangement joins TRBV20-1 to TRBJ1-2; no clear D. Germline CDR1 is DFQATT and CDR2 is SNEGSKA (reference sequence). There are 11 residues in the CDR3. V was shortened by 4 bases and J by 4 bases, with 7 bases between the two germline ends. The CDR3 nucleotides are TGCAGTGCTACAGGACTCTATGGCTACACCTTC. Translated: CSATGLYGYTF.

This chain joins TRBV9 and TRBJ1-1; possible D gene TRBD1, 5 bases. Germline CDR1 SGDLS, CDR2 YYNGEE. The CDR3 has 14 residues. Trimming cost V 2 bases and J 4 bases, with 12 bases left between them. The CDR3 DNA reads TGTGCCAGCAGCGTGGGGGGGGGTGGCACTGAAGCTTTCTTT. Translated, it gives CASSVGGGGTEAFF. The full variable domain, its missing parts supplied by reference TRBV9 and TRBJ1-1, is DSGVTQTPKHLITATGQRVTLRCSPRSGDLSVYWYQQSLDQGLQFLIQYYNGEERAKGNILERFSAQQFPDLHSELNLSSLELGDSALYFCASSVGGGGTEAFFGQGTRLTVV.

The chain uses TRBV7-3 and TRBJ1-1, with D perhaps matching TRBD1 (6 bases). The CDR3 is made up of 15 amino acids. Germline CDR1 is SGHTA and CDR2 is FQGTGA. V lost 3 bases and J lost 4, with 15 bases in between. CDR3 protein: CASSLRRGQGTEAFF. CDR3 DNA sequence: TGTGCCAGCAGCTTGCGCAGGGGACAAGGCACTGAAGCTTTCTTT.

The chain couples TRBV7-2 to TRBJ2-7, with TRBD2 matching 10 bases. CDR3 length: 15 amino acids. Unmatched junction bases numbered 6, after V lost 1 base and J lost 6 bases. Germline V gene data show CDR1 as SGHTA and CDR2 as FQGNSA. The CDR3 region has the DNA TGTGCCAGCAGCTTAGGGTTAGCGGGGGGAGGCGAGCAGTACTTC. Its protein product is CASSLGLAGGGEQYF.

This chain joins TRBV2 and TRBJ2-2, with TRBD1 identical over 7 bases. The germline CDR1 and CDR2 sequences are SNHLY and FYNNEI. With V trimmed by 8 bases and J by 3 bases, 15 bases remained unmatched. This CDR3 contains 17 residues. CDR3 amino acids: CASGTYRGGGDTGELFF. The CDR3 bases are TGTGCCAGCGGAACCTACAGGGGTGGGGGTGACACCGGGGAGCTGTTTTTT.

This clone was counted once. The sample contains more than one DNA sequence encoding this CDR3. This chain links TRBV4-1 with TRBJ2-5; 7 bases align to TRBD2. This CDR3 is built from 15 residues. Per germline, CDR1 MGHRA and CDR2 YSYEKL. V was pared by 1 base and J by 2 bases, with 4 bases of the junction left unmatched. The DNA of the CDR3 is TGCGCCAGCAGCCAAGGATGGGGGGGTCAAGAGACCCAGTACTTC. Encoded protein: CASSQGWGGQETQYF.

About this clone itself: The same CDR3 can be traced to other DNA sequences in this sample. This rearrangement joins TRBV29-1 to TRBJ1-1; D gene unclear. The CDR3 covers 11 residues. Trimming took off 3 bases at V and 5 bases at J, with 7 bases between the two ends. CDR1 and CDR2 from the germline V gene are SQVTM and ANQGSEA. This CDR3 reads CSVDAGTEAFF. DNA for the CDR3: TGCAGCGTTGATGCAGGTACTGAAGCTTTCTTT.

The chain has TRBV19 and TRBJ2-7, with 9 positions matching TRBD1. V was clipped by 8 bases and J by 3 bases; unmatched bases: 5. CDR1 LNHDA and CDR2 SQIVND come from the germline V gene (reference sequence). The CDR3 sequence is 13 residues long. The chain's CDR3 is CASSEGQGYEQYF. CDR3 nucleotide sequence: TGTGCCAGTTCAGAGGGACAGGGCTACGAGCAGTACTTC.